Below are 29 T cell receptor beta chains sequenced from a single sample in a study of blood T cell repertoires in COVID-19. Sequencing used immunoSEQ multiplex PCR; TCRdb keeps in-frame clones, though not all of them. The sample shows around 160,000 clones, roughly 86% of them seen only once. The sample was peripheral blood. The receptors here all came from a human donor in a cohort sampled during active COVID-19.

The CDR3 protein is CASSPGRPTLETQYF. CDR3 sequence (DNA): TGCGCCAGCAGCCCAGGCCGGCCTACCCTAGAGACCCAGTACTTC. V usage is TRBV4-1 and J usage is TRBJ2-5, with D unresolved. The V gene lost 4 bases and the J gene lost 4 bases, with 16 bases spanning the gap. Germline values: CDR1 MGHRA, CDR2 YSYEKL. The CDR3 consists of 15 residues.

The rearrangement uses TRBV15 and TRBJ1-5; 8 bases fit TRBD1. The V gene's germline CDR1 is LNHNV and CDR2 YYDKDF (reference sequence). J was trimmed by 1 base and V by 3 bases; bases with no gene match: 14. This CDR3 contains 19 residues. CDR3 sequence reads: CATSRGGGQGSQSNQPQHF. Here the CDR3 DNA reads TGTGCCACCAGCAGGGGGGGAGGACAGGGCTCCCAAAGCAATCAGCCCCAGCATTTT.

The chain uses TRBV11-3 and TRBJ2-5; TRBD1 matches at 7 bases. The CDR3 totals 16 residues. Looked up from germline, CDR1 is SGHNT and CDR2 is YENEEA. With 4 bases clipped from V and 2 bases from J, the junction kept 10 bases outside the gene matches. The CDR3 loop is CASSSRQGSPQETQYF. CDR3 bases: TGTGCCAGCAGCTCCCGACAGGGCTCGCCACAAGAGACCCAGTACTTC.

The gene calls are TRBV19 and TRBJ2-2; D is perhaps TRBD2 (7 bases). Germline V gene data show CDR1 as LNHDA and CDR2 as SQIVND (reference sequence). V lost 3 bases, J lost 6 bases, and 11 bases lay in between. The CDR3 contains 14 residues. In DNA, the CDR3 is TGTGCCAGTAGTATGGAGGGGGGGTCCGGGGAGCTGTTTTTT. Residues: CASSMEGGSGELFF.

For the CDR3, the DNA is TGTGCCTGGAGCCGGGACAGAGATAATCAGCCCCAGCATTTT. Amino acid sequence: CAWSRDRDNQPQHF. The rearrangement uses TRBV30 and TRBJ1-5; 7 bases align to TRBD1. The CDR3 length is 14 residues. Germline V gene lookup returns CDR1 GTSNPN and CDR2 SVGIG (reference sequence). V was pared by 3 bases and J by 4 bases, with 6 bases of the junction left unmatched. The full variable domain, with the rest looked up from reference TRBV30 and TRBJ1-5, is SQTIHQWPATLVQPVGSPLSLECTVEGTSNPNLYWYRQAAGRGLQLLFYSVGIGQISSEVPQNLSASRPQDRQFILSSKKLLLSDSGFYLCAWSRDRDNQPQHFGDGTRLSIL.

J is TRBJ2-7 and V is TRBV5-1, with 7 bases lining up with TRBD1. Trimming removed 4 bases from V and 3 bases from J; junction bases left unmatched: 10. Germline values: CDR1 SGHRS, CDR2 YFSETQ. The CDR3 runs to 15 residues. The CDR3 region has the DNA TGCGCCAGCAGCATTTCGACAGGGTGGGTCTACGAGCAGTACTTC. As protein: CASSISTGWVYEQYF.

The chain combines TRBV30 with TRBJ1-1; 8 bases align to TRBD1. The germline V gene has CDR1 GTSNPN and CDR2 SVGIG (reference sequence). J was trimmed by 8 bases and V by 2 bases; bases with no gene match: 1. CDR3 length: 11 residues. DNA of the CDR3: TGTGCCTGGAGTTACAGGGGGGAAGCTTTCTTT. Its protein is CAWSYRGEAFF.

This chain uses TRBV7-9 with TRBJ1-4; D might be TRBD1 (6 bases). The CDR3 loop spans 17 amino acids. V was cut by 5 bases and J by 0 bases, with 16 bases left in between. The germline CDR1 and CDR2 sequences are SEHNR and FQNEAQ (reference sequence). Here the CDR3 reads CASSPPDRIATNEKLFF. In DNA form, the CDR3 reads TGTGCCAGCAGCCCACCCGACAGGATTGCAACTAATGAAAAACTGTTTTTT.

The genes are TRBV29-1 and TRBJ2-5, with TRBD1 identical over 8 bases. The CDR3 runs 12 residues. The germline gives CDR1 SQVTM, CDR2 ANQGSEA. Unmatched junction bases numbered 1, after V lost 6 bases and J lost 1 base. This CDR3 is CSVGQAQETQYF. Written as DNA, the CDR3 is TGCAGCGTGGGACAGGCCCAAGAGACCCAGTACTTC.

This chain uses TRBV28 with TRBJ2-2, with 7 nucleotides matching TRBD2. The germline V gene encodes CDR1 MDHEN and CDR2 SYDVKM. The length of the CDR3 is 15 residues. V dropped 2 bases and J dropped 3; count of bases not matched to a gene: 3. The CDR3 sequence is CASSLAGRDTGELFF. In nucleotides, the CDR3 is TGTGCCAGCAGTTTAGCAGGGAGGGACACCGGGGAGCTGTTTTTT.

The chain carries TRBV24-1 and TRBJ2-5; the D gene is possibly TRBD2 (6 bases). Germline CDR1 and CDR2: KGHDR and SFDVKD. This CDR3 is built from 15 residues. Trimming stripped 1 base from V and 5 bases from J, with 13 bases between. In DNA, the CDR3 is TGTGCCACCAGTGATTTTCGACGGGGGTTTGAGACCCAGTACTTC. Translated, it gives CATSDFRRGFETQYF.

This clone was recorded only once. The chain links TRBV28 to TRBJ1-2; TRBD1 might be the D (5 bases). Per the germline V gene, CDR1 is MDHEN and CDR2 is SYDVKM. The CDR3 is 14 residues long. Trimming pared 5 bases from V and 4 bases from J, leaving 14 bases between. The CDR3 protein is CASSLYRQGYGYTF. The CDR3 DNA reads TGTGCCAGCAGTCTTTACAGGCAGGGCTATGGCTACACCTTC.

This CDR3 reads CAIEQGGRPDTQYF. CDR3 DNA sequence: TGTGCCATTGAACAGGGGGGCCGGCCAGATACGCAGTATTTT. J is TRBJ2-3 and V is TRBV7-2; the match to TRBD1 covers 8 bases. Germline-derived CDR1 and CDR2 are SGHTA and FQGNSA. This CDR3 region has 14 residues. Losses at the gene ends were 10 bases for V and 4 bases for J; bases not matched to a gene: 10.

The J gene is TRBJ2-7, the V gene TRBV29-1; D remains unclear. Germline V gene lookup returns CDR1 SQVTM and CDR2 ANQGSEA. Trimming stripped 5 bases from V and 4 bases from J, with 12 bases between. The CDR3 is 12 amino acids. CDR3 nucleotide sequence: TGCAGCGTTACCGCATACGGTTACGAGCAGTACTTC. Translation gives CSVTAYGYEQYF.

The V call is TRBV5-1, the J call TRBJ2-7; the D gene is possibly TRBD1 (6 bases). Trimming removed 0 bases from V and 7 bases from J, with 23 bases in between. This CDR3 spans 17 amino acids. Germline V gives CDR1 SGHRS, CDR2 YFSETQ. In DNA, the CDR3 is TGCGCCAGCAGCTTGGATATTCAAGCTACGGGCAGGGGAGAGCAGTACTTC. This codes for CASSLDIQATGRGEQYF.

The rearrangement uses TRBV5-4 and TRBJ1-4, with a weak D call TRBD1 (6 bases). The CDR3 runs to 16 residues. V lost 0 bases, J lost 1 base, and 10 bases lay in between. Looked up from germline, CDR1 is SGHNT and CDR2 is YYREEE (reference sequence). DNA of the CDR3: TGTGCCAGCAGCTTGGGAGGGGGGGGAACTAATGAAAAACTGTTTTTT. It specifies CASSLGGGGTNEKLFF.

This clone was found a few times. J is TRBJ2-1 and V is TRBV19; 13 bases are shared with TRBD2. The V segment lost 3 bases and the J segment 8 bases; nucleotides outside the gene matches: 7. The CDR3 is 16 amino acids. The V gene's germline CDR1 is LNHDA and CDR2 SQIVND (reference sequence). As DNA, the CDR3 is TGTGCCAGTAGTATGGCGGGGACTAGCGGGATTTATGAGCAGTTCTTC. This gives the protein CASSMAGTSGIYEQFF. Full variable domain (missing parts from reference TRBV19 and TRBJ2-1): DGGITQSPKYLFRKEGQNVTLSCEQNLNHDAMYWYRQDPGQGLRLIYYSQIVNDFQKGDIAEGYSVSREKKESFPLTVTSAQKNPTAFYLCASSMAGTSGIYEQFFGPGTRLTVL.

This clone has only one observation. The chain is built from TRBV15 and TRBJ2-3; TRBD2 aligns across 10 bases. Per germline, CDR1 LNHNV and CDR2 YYDKDF (reference sequence). J was trimmed by 5 bases and V by 4 bases; bases with no gene match: 18. CDR3 length equals 19 residues. CDR3 DNA sequence: TGTGCCACCAGCACTCCCCCCGGGCTAGCGGGGGTTCTCCAAGATACGCAGTATTTT. Its translation is CATSTPPGLAGVLQDTQYF.

The gene calls are TRBV6-1 and TRBJ2-3, with a tentative D call TRBD2 (5 bases). The CDR3 is 18 amino acids. Germline V gene lookup returns CDR1 MNHNS and CDR2 SASEGT. Between the trimmed V and J ends, which lost 0 bases and 3 bases, there was a span of 19 bases. The CDR3 sequence is CASSEALASVSSTDTQYF. CDR3 nucleotide sequence: TGTGCCAGCAGTGAAGCTCTAGCTTCCGTTTCTAGTACAGATACGCAGTATTTT.

This sequence joins TRBV7-9 and TRBJ1-5; D remains unclear. Germline V gene sequence: CDR1 SEHNR, CDR2 FQNEAQ (reference sequence). The CDR3 covers 14 residues. Trimming took 5 bases from V and 6 from J, leaving 14 bases between them. CDR3 bases: TGTGCCAGCAGCCAACCCGGGGAGGGTCAGCCCCAGCATTTT. The encoded protein is CASSQPGEGQPQHF.

This clone was found a few times. The sample holds other DNA sequences that translate to the same CDR3. The CDR3 sequence: CASSLAVSGGNTEAFF. The CDR3 region has the DNA TGCGCCAGCAGCTTGGCCGTCTCGGGGGGCAACACTGAAGCTTTCTTT. The V gene is TRBV5-1, the J gene TRBJ1-1; perhaps TRBD1 as D (6 bases). Germline CDR1 is SGHRS and CDR2 is YFSETQ. The CDR3 is 16 amino acids. Trimming stripped 0 bases from V and 2 bases from J, with 14 bases between.

This clone was counted a few times. This chain links TRBV11-2 with TRBJ2-2; possible D gene TRBD2, 6 bases. The V end lost 1 base, the J end lost 6 bases, and 21 bases lay between the germline ends. CDR1 and CDR2 (germline): SGHAT, FQNNGV. The CDR3 has 18 amino acids. The DNA of the CDR3 is TGTGCCAGCAGCTTAGGGAAGTGGGGGGACCCTGGCCCCGGGGAGCTGTTTTTT. Amino acids: CASSLGKWGDPGPGELFF.

The chain links TRBV2 to TRBJ2-3; D unclear. V gave up 4 bases and J gave up 0 bases, with 8 bases separating them. Germline-derived CDR1 and CDR2 are SNHLY and FYNNEI. This CDR3 contains 14 residues. The CDR3 DNA reads as TGTGCCAGCAGTGCTCGGCGGAGCACAGATACGCAGTATTTT. Protein sequence: CASSARRSTDTQYF.

The chain carries TRBV28 and TRBJ2-5; weak D call: TRBD1 (6 bases). V shed 2 bases and J shed 6 bases, with 13 bases lying between them. Germline V lookup: CDR1 MDHEN, CDR2 SYDVKM. The CDR3 runs to 14 residues. The CDR3 loop reads CASSLKTGMKTQYF. CDR3 DNA: TGTGCCAGCAGTTTAAAAACAGGGATGAAGACCCAGTACTTC. Full variable domain (remainder filled in from reference TRBV28 and TRBJ2-5): DVKVTQSSRYLVKRTGEKVFLECVQDMDHENMFWYRQDPGLGLRLIYFSYDVKMKEKGDIPEGYSVSREKKERFSLILESASTNQTSMYLCASSLKTGMKTQYFGPGTRLLVL.

The rearrangement uses TRBV18 and TRBJ1-1; possibly TRBD1 for D (6 bases). The CDR3 loop spans 14 amino acids. The V gene's germline CDR1 is KGHSH and CDR2 LQKENI. Trimming cost V 2 bases and J 4 bases, with 11 bases left between them. This chain's CDR3 is CASSPEQGITEAFF. In DNA form, the CDR3 reads TGTGCCAGCTCACCAGAACAGGGAATCACTGAAGCTTTCTTT.

The chain employs TRBV18 and TRBJ1-2; tentatively, D is TRBD1 (6 bases). Germline-derived CDR1 and CDR2 are KGHSH and LQKENI. The CDR3 has 14 amino acids. Trimming removed 3 bases at V and 4 bases at J, with 12 bases between. The DNA of the CDR3 is TGTGCCAGCTCACCCCGAGACAGGACCTATGGCTACACCTTC. It yields the protein CASSPRDRTYGYTF. The variable domain in full, completed from reference TRBV18 and TRBJ1-2, reads NAGVMQNPRHLVRRRGQEARLRCSPMKGHSHVYWYRQLPEEGLKFMVYLQKENIIDESGMPKERFSAEFPKEGPSILRIQQVVRGDSAAYFCASSPRDRTYGYTFGSGTRLTVV.

The chain uses TRBV4-2 and TRBJ1-5; TRBD1 is a possible D gene (6 bases). This CDR3 region has 18 residues. The V end was cut by 0 bases, the J end by 0 bases, with 15 bases between. CDR1 and CDR2 (germline): LGHNA, YNFKEQ. The CDR3: CASSQDREGQFSNQPQHF. CDR3 DNA sequence: TGTGCCAGCAGCCAAGATAGGGAAGGACAGTTTAGCAATCAGCCCCAGCATTTT.

The chain combines TRBV6-1 with TRBJ2-5; D not certain. The CDR3 totals 17 residues. The germline V and J ends were trimmed by 1 base and 1 base, with 16 bases remaining between them. Germline values: CDR1 MNHNS, CDR2 SASEGT. CDR3 DNA: TGTGCCAGCAGTGAAGGATTCCTGCTGGCCGCCCAAGAGACCCAGTACTTC. This gives the protein CASSEGFLLAAQETQYF.

V and J are TRBV19 and TRBJ2-1, with 8 bases identical to TRBD1. Germline V gene data show CDR1 as LNHDA and CDR2 as SQIVND (reference sequence). The CDR3 has 16 residues. The J segment lost 6 bases and the V segment lost 7 bases, leaving 14 bases of the junction unmatched. In nucleotides, the CDR3 is TGTGCCAGTACTAAAAAACAGGGGGGTTTTGGCAATGAGCAGTTCTTC. Translated, it gives CASTKKQGGFGNEQFF. Looking up the rest from reference TRBV19 and TRBJ2-1 gives the full variable domain: DGGITQSPKYLFRKEGQNVTLSCEQNLNHDAMYWYRQDPGQGLRLIYYSQIVNDFQKGDIAEGYSVSREKKESFPLTVTSAQKNPTAFYLCASTKKQGGFGNEQFFGPGTRLTVL.